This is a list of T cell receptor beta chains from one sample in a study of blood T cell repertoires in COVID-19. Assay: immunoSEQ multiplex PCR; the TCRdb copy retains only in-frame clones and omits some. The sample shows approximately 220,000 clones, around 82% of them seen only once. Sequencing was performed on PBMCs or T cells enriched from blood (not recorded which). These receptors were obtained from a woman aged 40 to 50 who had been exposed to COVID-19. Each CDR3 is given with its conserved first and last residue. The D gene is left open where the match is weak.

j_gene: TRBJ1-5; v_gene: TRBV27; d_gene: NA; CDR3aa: CASSGLAGNQPQHF; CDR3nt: TGTGCCAGCAGTGGACTGGCGGGGAATCAGCCCCAGCATTTT
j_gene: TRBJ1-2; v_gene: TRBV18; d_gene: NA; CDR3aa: CASSPEGTPYGYTF; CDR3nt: TGTGCCAGCTCACCGGAAGGGACACCCTATGGCTACACCTTC
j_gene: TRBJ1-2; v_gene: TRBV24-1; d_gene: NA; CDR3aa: CATSDPREGGYTF; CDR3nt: TGTGCCACCAGTGACCCTCGGGAGGGTGGCTACACCTTC
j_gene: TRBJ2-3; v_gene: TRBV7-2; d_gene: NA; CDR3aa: CASSFYGTSTDTQYF; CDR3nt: TGTGCCAGCAGCTTTTACGGGACTAGCACAGATACGCAGTATTTT
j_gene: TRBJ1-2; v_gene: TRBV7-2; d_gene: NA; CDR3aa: CASSFQRDYGYTF; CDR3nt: TGTGCCAGCAGCTTCCAGAGGGACTATGGCTACACCTTC
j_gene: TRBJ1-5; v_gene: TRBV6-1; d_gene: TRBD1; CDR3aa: CASSDWTGENNQPQHF; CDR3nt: TGTGCCAGCAGTGATTGGACAGGGGAGAACAATCAGCCCCAGCATTTT
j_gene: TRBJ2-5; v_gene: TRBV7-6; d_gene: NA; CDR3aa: CASSPSTRAETQYF; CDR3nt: TGTGCCAGCAGCCCCTCGACTAGAGCGGAGACCCAGTACTTC
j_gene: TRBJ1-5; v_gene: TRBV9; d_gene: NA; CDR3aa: CASSAYREGQPQHF; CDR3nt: TGTGCCAGCAGCGCCTACAGGGAAGGTCAGCCCCAGCATTTT
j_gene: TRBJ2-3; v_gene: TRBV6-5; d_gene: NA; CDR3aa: CANKGSTVSDTQYF; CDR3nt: TGTGCAAACAAGGGGTCTACTGTATCAGATACGCAGTATTTT
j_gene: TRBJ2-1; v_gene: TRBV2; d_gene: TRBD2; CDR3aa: CASSRTSGVDEQFF; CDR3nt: TGTGCCAGCAGTAGGACTAGCGGGGTCGATGAGCAGTTCTTC
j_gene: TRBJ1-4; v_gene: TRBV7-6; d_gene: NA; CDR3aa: CASSLVGTDNEKLFF; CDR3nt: TGTGCCAGCAGCTTAGTGGGGACTGACAATGAAAAACTGTTTTTT
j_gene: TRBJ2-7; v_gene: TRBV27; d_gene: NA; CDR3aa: CASSVQRDTYEQYF; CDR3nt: TGTGCCAGCAGTGTTCAACGGGACACCTACGAGCAGTACTTC
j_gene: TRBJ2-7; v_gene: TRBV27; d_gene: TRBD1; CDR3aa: CASSLEQGASYEQYF; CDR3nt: TGTGCCAGCAGTTTAGAACAGGGGGCTTCCTACGAGCAGTACTTC